Listed below are T cell receptor beta chains from one sample, sequenced in a study of blood T cell repertoires in COVID-19. Libraries were prepared by immunoSEQ multiplex PCR; TCRdb keeps only in-frame clonotypes and omits some of them. The data contain under 200,000 clones, about 84% of them singletons. The sequencing sample was made of PBMCs or T cells enriched from blood (not recorded which). The receptor source for this set is a man between 50 and 59 years old who had recovered from COVID-19. CDR3s include the opening cysteine and the closing phenylalanine or tryptophan. D genes are given only for firm matches. Not all rows give a size; the values are once, few, many and, for expanded clones, a class.

v_gene: TRBV5-1; j_gene: TRBJ1-1; abundance: .; d_gene: TRBD1; CDR3aa: CASSLLQGAVGRNTEAFF; CDR3nt: TGCGCCAGCAGCTTGTTACAGGGGGCGGTCGGGCGGAACACTGAAGCTTTCTTT
v_gene: TRBV11-1; j_gene: TRBJ1-2; abundance: .; d_gene: .; CDR3aa: CASSLASPGRSGYTF; CDR3nt: TGTGCCAGCAGCTTAGCGAGTCCGGGGAGGAGTGGCTACACCTTC
v_gene: TRBV5-4; j_gene: TRBJ2-5; abundance: few; d_gene: TRBD1; CDR3aa: CASSEGQGATKETQYF; CDR3nt: TGTGCCAGCAGCGAGGGACAGGGGGCGACGAAAGAGACCCAGTACTTC
v_gene: TRBV4-1; j_gene: TRBJ1-2; abundance: .; d_gene: .; CDR3aa: CASSQGQGNTNYGYTF; CDR3nt: TGCGCCAGCAGCCAAGGGCAGGGGAATACTAACTATGGCTACACCTTC
v_gene: TRBV5-1; j_gene: TRBJ2-3; abundance: few; d_gene: TRBD2; CDR3aa: CASSGGTSGTRTDTQYF; CDR3nt: TGCGCCAGCAGCGGCGGGACTAGCGGGACTCGCACAGATACGCAGTATTTT
v_gene: TRBV2; j_gene: TRBJ2-1; abundance: .; d_gene: .; CDR3aa: CASSPLVPDEQFF; CDR3nt: TGTGCCAGCAGTCCGCTAGTCCCGGATGAGCAGTTCTTC
v_gene: TRBV7-7; j_gene: TRBJ2-3; abundance: .; d_gene: TRBD2; CDR3aa: CASSLRGGETDTQYF; CDR3nt: TGTGCTAGCAGCTTGCGCGGGGGTGAAACAGATACGCAGTATTTT
v_gene: TRBV27; j_gene: TRBJ1-2; abundance: .; d_gene: .; CDR3aa: CASSRSSNYGYTF; CDR3nt: TGTGCCAGCAGTCGGAGCAGTAACTATGGCTACACCTTC
v_gene: TRBV4-1; j_gene: TRBJ2-2; abundance: .; d_gene: .; CDR3aa: CASSQEFAYTGELFF; CDR3nt: TGCGCCAGCAGCCAAGAATTCGCGTACACCGGGGAGCTGTTTTTT
v_gene: TRBV6-5; j_gene: TRBJ1-2; abundance: .; d_gene: .; CDR3aa: CASSYRQTNYGYTF; CDR3nt: TGTGCCAGCAGTTACCGACAGACTAACTATGGCTACACCTTC
v_gene: TRBV28; j_gene: TRBJ1-1; abundance: .; d_gene: .; CDR3aa: CASTARGTEAFF; CDR3nt: TGTGCCAGCACAGCGAGGGGGACTGAAGCTTTCTTT
v_gene: TRBV28; j_gene: TRBJ1-6; abundance: .; d_gene: .; CDR3aa: CASSGRARGSYNSPLHF; CDR3nt: TGTGCCAGCAGCGGCCGCGCCAGGGGCTCCTATAATTCACCCCTCCACTTT
v_gene: TRBV12-3/TRBV12-4; j_gene: TRBJ1-1; abundance: few; d_gene: .; CDR3aa: CASSWEGAEAFF; CDR3nt: TGTGCCAGCAGTTGGGAGGGGGCTGAAGCTTTCTTT
v_gene: TRBV18; j_gene: TRBJ2-7; abundance: few; d_gene: TRBD1; CDR3aa: CASSRGQNAYEQYF; CDR3nt: TGTGCCAGCTCACGGGGACAGAACGCCTACGAGCAGTACTTC
v_gene: TRBV10-1; j_gene: TRBJ2-7; abundance: .; d_gene: .; CDR3aa: CASGLLIREQYF; CDR3nt: TGCGCCAGTGGACTACTCATACGCGAGCAGTACTTC
v_gene: TRBV6-5; j_gene: TRBJ2-3; abundance: few; d_gene: TRBD2; CDR3aa: CASIPGLAGGDTQYF; CDR3nt: TGTGCCAGCATCCCGGGACTAGCGGGGGGGGATACGCAGTATTTT
v_gene: TRBV5-1; j_gene: TRBJ2-3; abundance: .; d_gene: .; CDR3aa: CASSFGFSTDTQYF; CDR3nt: TGCGCCAGCAGCTTCGGGTTTAGCACAGATACGCAGTATTTT
v_gene: TRBV5-5; j_gene: TRBJ2-3; abundance: .; d_gene: TRBD2; CDR3aa: CASSPAGATDTQYF; CDR3nt: TGTGCCAGCAGCCCAGCGGGGGCCACAGATACGCAGTATTTT
v_gene: TRBV6-5; j_gene: TRBJ2-7; abundance: .; d_gene: TRBD1; CDR3aa: CASPDRGPYEQYF; CDR3nt: TGTGCCAGCCCCGACAGGGGCCCCTACGAGCAGTACTTC
v_gene: TRBV7-3; j_gene: TRBJ2-1; abundance: .; d_gene: TRBD2; CDR3aa: CASSLGTSGSEQFF; CDR3nt: TGTGCCAGCAGCTTAGGGACTAGCGGATCTGAGCAGTTCTTC
v_gene: TRBV5-1; j_gene: TRBJ2-3; abundance: .; d_gene: .; CDR3aa: CASASGSYTQYF; CDR3nt: TGCGCCAGCGCCTCCGGGTCCTACACGCAGTATTTT
v_gene: TRBV7-9; j_gene: TRBJ2-3; abundance: .; d_gene: TRBD1; CDR3aa: CASSLQGDHPTDTQYF; CDR3nt: TGTGCCAGCAGCCTACAGGGGGATCACCCCACAGATACGCAGTATTTT
v_gene: TRBV5-5; j_gene: TRBJ1-6; abundance: .; d_gene: .; CDR3aa: CASSLTSESTNSPLHF; CDR3nt: TGTGCCAGCAGCCTGACTTCCGAGTCAACTAATTCACCCCTCCACTTT
v_gene: TRBV27; j_gene: TRBJ2-2; abundance: .; d_gene: TRBD1; CDR3aa: CASSRGTGFTGELFF; CDR3nt: TGTGCCAGCAGTCGAGGGACAGGGTTCACCGGGGAGCTGTTTTTT
v_gene: TRBV4-1; j_gene: TRBJ2-4; abundance: .; d_gene: .; CDR3aa: CASSQGLESYIQYF; CDR3nt: TGCGCCAGCAGCCAAGGACTAGAGTCATACATTCAGTACTTC
v_gene: TRBV3-1/TRBV3-2; j_gene: TRBJ2-3; abundance: once; d_gene: TRBD2; CDR3aa: CASSQATVATSGLTDTQYF; CDR3nt: TGTGCCAGCAGCCAAGCCACCGTCGCGACTAGCGGCCTCACAGATACGCAGTATTTT
v_gene: TRBV12-1; j_gene: TRBJ1-2; abundance: .; d_gene: .; CDR3aa: CASSFESGTGLVYGYTF; CDR3nt: TGTGCCAGCAGTTTTGAATCCGGGACAGGGCTCGTGTATGGCTACACCTTC
v_gene: TRBV24-1; j_gene: TRBJ1-4; abundance: .; d_gene: TRBD1; CDR3aa: CATSAGTGTTNEKLFF; CDR3nt: TGTGCCACCAGTGCCGGGACAGGTACGACTAATGAAAAACTGTTTTTT
v_gene: TRBV19; j_gene: TRBJ2-3; abundance: .; d_gene: TRBD1; CDR3aa: CASSDLRTGGTDTQYF; CDR3nt: TGTGCCAGTAGTGACCTTAGGACAGGGGGGACAGATACGCAGTATTTT
v_gene: TRBV9; j_gene: TRBJ2-3; abundance: .; d_gene: TRBD2; CDR3aa: CASSLSRGGGADTQYF; CDR3nt: TGTGCCAGCAGTCTCTCCCGGGGCGGGGGGGCAGATACGCAGTATTTT
v_gene: TRBV18; j_gene: TRBJ2-3; abundance: .; d_gene: TRBD1; CDR3aa: CASSGFGQGTDTQYF; CDR3nt: TGTGCCAGCTCAGGGTTCGGACAGGGCACAGATACGCAGTATTTT
v_gene: TRBV18; j_gene: TRBJ1-5; abundance: .; d_gene: .; CDR3aa: CASSPTTSNQPQHF; CDR3nt: TGTGCCAGCTCACCAACTACCAGCAATCAGCCCCAGCATTTT
v_gene: TRBV3-1/TRBV3-2; j_gene: TRBJ2-7; abundance: .; d_gene: .; CDR3aa: CASSQDPLFSYEQYF; CDR3nt: TGTGCCAGCAGCCAAGATCCACTATTCTCCTACGAGCAGTACTTC
v_gene: TRBV4-1; j_gene: TRBJ1-5; abundance: few; d_gene: TRBD1; CDR3aa: CASSQGAGQGYQPQHF; CDR3nt: TGCGCCAGCAGCCAAGGAGCAGGACAGGGATATCAGCCCCAGCATTTT
v_gene: TRBV27; j_gene: TRBJ2-7; abundance: once; d_gene: TRBD2; CDR3aa: CASSPGTSGVFRHEQYF; CDR3nt: TGTGCCAGCAGTCCCGGGACTAGCGGGGTTTTTCGCCACGAGCAGTACTTC
v_gene: TRBV5-4; j_gene: TRBJ2-1; abundance: once; d_gene: .; CDR3aa: CASSLGQDNEQFF; CDR3nt: TGTGCCAGCAGCTTGGGGCAGGACAATGAGCAGTTCTTC
v_gene: TRBV19; j_gene: TRBJ2-6; abundance: few; d_gene: TRBD2; CDR3aa: CASSMGLASSGANVLTF; CDR3nt: TGTGCCAGTAGTATGGGACTAGCATCCTCTGGGGCCAACGTCCTGACTTTC
v_gene: TRBV5-1; j_gene: TRBJ1-2; abundance: .; d_gene: TRBD1; CDR3aa: CASSPTLQGARYVYTF; CDR3nt: TGCGCCAGCAGCCCGACCCTCCAGGGGGCGCGTTACGTCTACACCTTC
v_gene: TRBV7-3; j_gene: TRBJ2-7; abundance: .; d_gene: .; CDR3aa: CASSQTRDSYEQYF; CDR3nt: TGTGCCAGCAGCCAAACCAGGGACTCCTACGAGCAGTACTTC
v_gene: TRBV29-1; j_gene: TRBJ2-1; abundance: .; d_gene: TRBD2; CDR3aa: CSEQLAGFYNEQFF; CDR3nt: TGCAGCGAGCAACTAGCGGGGTTTTACAATGAGCAGTTCTTC
v_gene: TRBV19; j_gene: TRBJ2-7; abundance: .; d_gene: .; CDR3aa: CASSFSGSYEQYF; CDR3nt: TGTGCCAGTAGCTTCTCGGGTTCCTACGAGCAGTACTTC
v_gene: TRBV27; j_gene: TRBJ1-5; abundance: .; d_gene: .; CDR3aa: CASSLGGANQPQHF; CDR3nt: TGTGCCAGCAGTTTGGGGGGGGCAAATCAGCCCCAGCATTTT
v_gene: TRBV19; j_gene: TRBJ1-5; abundance: .; d_gene: .; CDR3aa: CASSSNRAQPQHF; CDR3nt: TGTGCCAGTAGTAGTAACAGGGCTCAGCCCCAGCATTTT
v_gene: TRBV19; j_gene: TRBJ1-2; abundance: .; d_gene: .; CDR3aa: CASSSSEGADYGYTF; CDR3nt: TGTGCCAGTAGCTCCTCTGAAGGGGCTGACTATGGCTACACCTTC
v_gene: TRBV5-1; j_gene: TRBJ1-1; abundance: .; d_gene: .; CDR3aa: CASSFETGNTEAFF; CDR3nt: TGCGCCAGCAGCTTCGAGACAGGGAACACTGAAGCTTTCTTT
v_gene: TRBV12-3/TRBV12-4; j_gene: TRBJ2-3; abundance: .; d_gene: .; CDR3aa: CASLLSSTDTQYF; CDR3nt: TGTGCCAGCCTGTTGTCCAGCACAGATACGCAGTATTTT